This T cell receptor (beta chain) came from a study of blood T cell repertoires in COVID-19. Turning to the study itself: The origin of the acute and convalescent COVID-19 samples was the United States, Italy and Spain.

Germline V gene data show CDR1 as MRHNA and CDR2 as SNTAGT. CDR3 size: 14 residues. With 2 bases clipped from V and 3 bases from J, the junction kept 0 bases outside the gene matches. Under the authors' procedure: Reference gene primers were amplified, and this amplification served to estimate nucleated cell counts. Using immunoSEQ multiplex PCR, the repertoire was profiled, and TCRdb retains in-frame clones only, with some absent. V, J and clone size reflect that table, while D and trimming were determined from the DNA. The repertoire includes 12,000 or so clones, roughly 85% of them detected once, and roughly 5.1% sits in the top ten.

The chain is built from TRBV6-4 and TRBJ2-2; the match to TRBD1 covers 7 bases. The source of this sequence is a human donor in a cohort sampled during active COVID-19. Sequences were obtained from peripheral blood. The chain's CDR3 is CASSDGTDTGELFF. The CDR3 nucleotides read TGTGCCAGCAGTGACGGGACAGACACCGGGGAGCTGTTTTTT.